The 7 T cell receptor beta chains in this list originate from one sample, sequenced in a study of shared clonotypes between healthy human individuals. Generated by immunoSEQ multiplex PCR, the TCRdb table keeps only in-frame clones and is missing some. The data contain 450,000 to 500,000 clones, approximately 84% of them singletons. Sequenced sample: PBMCs. These receptors all stem from a woman in her thirties or forties in good health. Some clones in this sample may be carry-over from other donors' samples.

This clone has a handful of counts. The genes are TRBV5-5 and TRBJ2-3, with TRBD2 matching over 14 bases. Germline lookup yields CDR1 SGHKS and CDR2 YYEKEE (reference sequence). The CDR3 runs 17 residues. The V and J ends lost 4 bases and 0 bases, in that order; junction bases with no gene match: 4. The CDR3 spells CASSPGLAGVSTDTQYF. The CDR3 region has the DNA TGTGCCAGCAGCCCGGGACTAGCGGGAGTGAGCACAGATACGCAGTATTTT.

The V and J genes are TRBV19 and TRBJ2-7; D might be TRBD1 (6 bases). Trimming left V 5 bases short and J 3 bases short, with 17 bases between. There are 15 residues in the CDR3. CDR1 is LNHDA and CDR2 is SQIVND in the germline V gene (reference sequence). The CDR3 loop is CASSFSPGQDYEQYF. Here the CDR3 DNA reads TGTGCCAGTAGTTTCTCTCCGGGACAAGACTACGAGCAGTACTTC.

The V call is TRBV19, the J call TRBJ2-1; TRBD2 matches 12 bases. V shed 6 bases and J 0 bases; nucleotides not matched to a gene: 6. The CDR3 contains 17 residues. Germline V gene data show CDR1 as LNHDA and CDR2 as SQIVND (reference sequence). As DNA, the CDR3 is TGTGCCAGTAGGACTAGCGGGAGCTTCAGCTCCTACAATGAGCAGTTCTTC. It encodes CASRTSGSFSSYNEQFF.

This rearrangement joins TRBV6-1 to TRBJ1-4, with a tentative D call TRBD1 (6 bases). The ends were cut back, 7 bases at V and 5 bases at J, with 17 bases in the middle. Per the germline V gene, CDR1 is MNHNS and CDR2 is SASEGT. CDR3 length: 15 amino acids. CDR3 DNA sequence: TGTGCCAGCACCCTACAGGGAGGGCGGAATGAAAAACTGTTTTTT. Translation gives CASTLQGGRNEKLFF.

The V and J genes are TRBV9 and TRBJ2-3, with D uncertain. The CDR3 contains 16 residues. The ends were cut back, 4 bases at V and 2 bases at J, with 17 bases in the middle. Germline CDR1 SGDLS, CDR2 YYNGEE. CDR3 in DNA: TGTGCCAGCAGCCCCCTGAAAACGGGCAACACAGATACGCAGTATTTT. This gives the protein CASSPLKTGNTDTQYF.

CDR3 protein: CASSVACNTWQFF. CDR3 nucleotides: TGTGCCAGCAGCGTTGCATGTAACACTTGGCAGTTCTTC. The rearrangement joins TRBV5-6 to TRBJ2-1; D is uncertain. Deletions cut 4 bases from V and 12 bases from J, with 17 bases between. The CDR3 is 13 amino acids. CDR1 SGHDT and CDR2 YYEEEE come from the germline V gene.

As for this clone: At one end, the junction sequence differs from germline, possibly due to a read error. V is TRBV7-7 and J is TRBJ1-5; D is possibly TRBD1 (6 bases). There are 13 residues in the CDR3. CDR1 is SSHAT, CDR2 FNYEAQ, per germline (reference sequence). In DNA, the CDR3 is TGTGCTAGCAGCTTAGACAGGAATCAGCCCCAGCATTTT. Protein sequence: CASSLDRNQPQHF.